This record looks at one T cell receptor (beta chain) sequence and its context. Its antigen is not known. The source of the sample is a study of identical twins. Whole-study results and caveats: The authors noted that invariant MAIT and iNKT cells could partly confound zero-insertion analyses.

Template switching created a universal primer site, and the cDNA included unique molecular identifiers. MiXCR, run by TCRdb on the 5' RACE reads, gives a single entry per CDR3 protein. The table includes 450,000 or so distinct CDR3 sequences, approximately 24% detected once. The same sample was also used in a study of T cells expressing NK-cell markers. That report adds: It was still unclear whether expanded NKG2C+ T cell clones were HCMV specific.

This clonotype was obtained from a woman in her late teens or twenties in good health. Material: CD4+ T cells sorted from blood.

CDR3 nucleotides: TGTGCCAGCAGCTTAGGTGGCAGCAGGCGGAACACTGAAGCTTTCTTT. Residues: CASSLGGSRRNTEAFF. The V call is TRBV7-9, the J call TRBJ1-1; D is unclear. The CDR3 sequence is 16 residues long. Germline CDR1 and CDR2: SEHNR and FQNEAQ (reference sequence). V shed 1 base and J shed 1 base, with 13 bases lying between them.